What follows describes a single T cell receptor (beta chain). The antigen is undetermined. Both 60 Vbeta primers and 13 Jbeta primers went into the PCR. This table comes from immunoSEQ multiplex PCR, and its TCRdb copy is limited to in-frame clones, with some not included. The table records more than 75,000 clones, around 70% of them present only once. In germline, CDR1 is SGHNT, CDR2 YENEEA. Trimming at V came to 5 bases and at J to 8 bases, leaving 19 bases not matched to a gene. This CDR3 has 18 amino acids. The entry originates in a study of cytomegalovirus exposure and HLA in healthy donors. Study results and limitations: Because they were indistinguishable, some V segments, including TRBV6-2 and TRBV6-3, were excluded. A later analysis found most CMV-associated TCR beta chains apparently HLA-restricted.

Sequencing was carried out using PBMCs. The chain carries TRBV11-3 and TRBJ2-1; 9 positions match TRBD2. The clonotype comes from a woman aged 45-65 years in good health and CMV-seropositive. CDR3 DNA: TGTGCCAGCAGCCCCACTCTAGCGGGGCCCCACCCTAGCGATGAGCAGTTCTTC. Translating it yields CASSPTLAGPHPSDEQFF.